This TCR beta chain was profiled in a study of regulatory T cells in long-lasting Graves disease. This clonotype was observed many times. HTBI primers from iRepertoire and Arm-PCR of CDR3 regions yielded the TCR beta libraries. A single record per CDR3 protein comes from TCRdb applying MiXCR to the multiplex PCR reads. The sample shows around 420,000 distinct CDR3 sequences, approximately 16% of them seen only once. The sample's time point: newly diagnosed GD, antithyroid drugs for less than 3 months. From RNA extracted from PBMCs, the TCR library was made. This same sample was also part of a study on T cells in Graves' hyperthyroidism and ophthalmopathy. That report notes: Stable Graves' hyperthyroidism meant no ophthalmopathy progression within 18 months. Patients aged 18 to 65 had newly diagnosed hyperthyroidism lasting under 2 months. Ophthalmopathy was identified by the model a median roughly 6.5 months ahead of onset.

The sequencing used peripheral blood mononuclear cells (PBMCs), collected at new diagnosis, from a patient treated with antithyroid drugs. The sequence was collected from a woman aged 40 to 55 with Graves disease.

The CDR3 bases are TGCAGTGCTAGAGATCGCCGGGGGGGGAAGGTCTATGGCTACACCTTC. It codes for CSARDRRGGKVYGYTF. The chain carries TRBV20-1 and TRBJ1-2; TRBD1 is a possible D gene (5 bases). CDR1 is DFQATT, CDR2 SNEGSKA, per germline (reference sequence). V was trimmed by 0 bases and J by 4 bases, leaving 18 bases between them. This CDR3 is 16 amino acids long.